A single T cell receptor beta chain is shown here with its context. The antigen is unknown. Germline lookup yields CDR1 MNHEY and CDR2 SMNVEV (reference sequence). Trimming stripped 0 bases from V and 7 bases from J, with 6 bases between. The CDR3 contains 13 residues. Negative isolation yielded the CD8+ and CD4+ T cells, while FACS enriched the TEMRA cells. A quantity of roughly 0.5 to 1 ug RNA underwent reverse transcription using random hexamers. Amplification of the TCR beta CDR3 was carried out by immunoSEQ multiplex PCR, which spanned a total of 54 Vbeta and 13 Jbeta segments. MiXCR, applied by TCRdb to the immunoSEQ multiplex PCR reads, yields one record per CDR3 protein. The data hold over 150,000 distinct CDR3 sequences, with about 93% observed a single time. The data are from a study of CD8 T cells in Susac syndrome. For the study at large: When blood was collected, patients with Susac syndrome were therapy-naive, were taking corticosteroids, or were receiving intravenous immunoglobulin alone.

Study conclusions and caveats: Regarding the TCR sequencing and HLA analysis, the study admitted that a relatively small number of individuals were involved.

Specimen: CD4+ T cells from PBMCs. V gene TRBV27 combines with J gene TRBJ2-2, with D unresolved. The sequence derives from a human donor with Susac syndrome. Here the CDR3 reads CASSLSIDGELFF. CDR3 DNA sequence: TGTGCCAGCAGTTTATCTATTGACGGGGAGCTGTTTTTT.